This T cell receptor beta chain is from a study of blood T cell repertoires in COVID-19. Turning to the study itself: COVID-19 samples from acute and convalescent phases originated in the United States, Italy and Spain.

Measured with immunoSEQ multiplex PCR; TCRdb has only the in-frame clones, and not every one. This table holds about 150,000 clones, roughly four fifths found once. V lost 2 bases and J lost 5, with 13 bases in between. The CDR3 has 14 amino acids. Germline V gene data show CDR1 as SGHNT and CDR2 as YENEEA. This clone has only one observation. The material sequenced was peripheral blood. The sequence derives from a man at least 80 years old with acute or convalescent COVID-19. The J gene is TRBJ2-7, the V gene TRBV11-3; possibly TRBD1 for D (6 bases). The CDR3 here is CASSLYGTQNEQYF. Here the CDR3 DNA reads TGTGCCAGCAGCTTATATGGGACACAAAACGAGCAGTACTTC.